Listed below are T cell receptor beta chains from one sample, sequenced in a study of regulatory T cells in long-lasting Graves disease. TCRdb reprocessed the multiplex PCR reads with MiXCR, giving one entry per CDR3 protein. The sample holds over 350,000 distinct CDR3 sequences; 20% are singletons and the top ten take under 25%. The sample here was peripheral blood mononuclear cells (PBMCs), taken when the disease was refractory, from a patient treated with antithyroid drugs. Source of these receptors: a female donor with Graves disease. The CDR3 runs from the conserved cysteine through the conserved F or W. The D gene is left open where the match is weak. Size is omitted from some rows. Given values are once, few, many or a class for expanded clones.

size	J	V	D	CDR3	DNA
few	TRBJ2-7	TRBV3-1	.	CASSPYRDNSYEQYF	TGTGCCAGCAGCCCCTACCGGGACAACTCCTACGAGCAGTACTTC
.	TRBJ1-6	TRBV7-2	.	CASSLLTSRGGSYNSPLHF	TGTGCCAGCAGCTTACTCACCTCCAGGGGTGGCTCCTATAATTCACCCCTCCACTTT
many	TRBJ1-6	TRBV6-5	.	CASSYSGDRDSPLHF	TGTGCCAGCAGTTACTCGGGGGATCGTGATTCACCCCTCCACTTT
few	TRBJ2-7	TRBV6-5	.	CASSYSGGRGNYEQYF	TGTGCCAGCAGTTACTCAGGAGGGCGGGGTAACTACGAGCAGTACTTC
few	TRBJ2-2	TRBV7-9	.	CASSRAPQALLTGELFF	TGTGCCAGCAGCCGAGCCCCCCAGGCCTTGCTCACCGGGGAGCTGTTTTTT
.	TRBJ2-1	TRBV12-3/TRBV12-4	TRBD1	CASNRQGAYNEQFF	TGTGCCAGCAACCGACAGGGGGCCTACAATGAGCAGTTCTTC
few	TRBJ2-7	TRBV18	TRBD2	CASSPFLAGEVSEQYF	TGTGCCAGCTCACCATTTTTAGCGGGAGAGGTTTCCGAGCAGTACTTC
few	TRBJ1-1	TRBV7-2	.	CASSPREGTEAFF	TGTGCCAGCAGCCCCAGGGAGGGCACTGAAGCTTTCTTT
.	TRBJ1-1	TRBV19	.	CASSVLGSTEAFF	TGTGCCAGTAGTGTTCTCGGCAGCACTGAAGCTTTCTTT
.	TRBJ1-5	TRBV30	.	CAWSDGSNQPQHF	TGTGCCTGGTCAGACGGAAGCAATCAGCCCCAGCATTTT
many	TRBJ2-7	TRBV20-1	TRBD2	CSAPGLAGVEQYF	TGCAGTGCTCCCGGACTAGCGGGTGTCGAGCAGTACTTC
many	TRBJ2-5	TRBV7-8	.	CASSLLDRPKETQYF	TGTGCCAGCAGCTTATTGGACAGACCAAAAGAGACCCAGTACTTC
.	TRBJ2-7	TRBV30	.	CAWKGRNEQYF	TGTGCCTGGAAAGGGAGAAACGAGCAGTACTTC
many	TRBJ2-7	TRBV7-2	.	CASSLGTLASYEQYF	TGTGCCAGCAGCTTAGGGACACTGGCTTCCTACGAGCAGTACTTC
.	TRBJ1-2	TRBV3-1	TRBD1	CASSPSTGVGYTF	TGTGCCAGCAGCCCCTCGACAGGGGTCGGCTACACCTTC
many	TRBJ2-7	TRBV6-1	.	CASSERGPGSYEQYF	TGTGCCAGCAGTGAAAGAGGTCCAGGTTCCTACGAGCAGTACTTC
.	TRBJ2-7	TRBV11-2	TRBD2	CASSFRTSGSAEQYF	TGTGCCAGCAGCTTCCGCACTAGCGGGAGCGCCGAGCAGTACTTC
many	TRBJ1-3	TRBV2	.	CASSVGMRDTIYF	TGTGCCAGCAGTGTAGGCATGAGAGACACCATATATTTT
few	TRBJ1-3	TRBV20-1	.	CSANGMTGNTIYF	TGCAGTGCTAACGGAATGACCGGAAACACCATATATTTT
.	TRBJ2-1	TRBV7-8	TRBD2	CASSFFVLAGDNEQFF	TGTGCCAGCAGCTTTTTCGTCCTAGCGGGAGACAATGAGCAGTTCTTC
.	TRBJ1-1	TRBV29-1	.	CSVDRGPQLAFF	TGCAGCGTTGACAGGGGTCCCCAACTGGCTTTCTTT
many	TRBJ2-5	TRBV20-1	.	CSAGEEETQYF	TGCAGTGCTGGGGAGGAAGAGACCCAGTACTTC
.	TRBJ2-7	TRBV3-1	TRBD2	CASSQGLGGSYEQYF	TGTGCCAGCAGCCAGGGACTAGGGGGTTCCTACGAGCAGTACTTC
many	TRBJ2-7	TRBV12-3/TRBV12-4	TRBD1	CASSIGTGFYEQYF	TGTGCCAGCAGTATTGGGACAGGGTTCTACGAGCAGTACTTC
many	TRBJ1-4	TRBV7-2	TRBD1	CASSFTGVTNEKLFF	TGTGCCAGCAGCTTCACAGGGGTAACTAATGAAAAACTGTTTTTT
many	TRBJ2-5	TRBV3-1	.	CASLRSGGVQETQYF	TGTGCCAGCTTGAGGAGCGGAGGGGTGCAAGAGACCCAGTACTTC
many	TRBJ2-5	TRBV19	.	CASSIREGETQYF	TGTGCCAGTAGTATTCGTGAAGGGGAGACCCAGTACTTC
.	TRBJ2-2	TRBV28	.	CASSRINTGELFF	TGTGCCAGCAGCCGAATAAACACCGGGGAGCTGTTTTTT
many	TRBJ1-1	TRBV28	.	CASSLRRVPGYTEAFF	TGTGCCAGCAGTTTAAGAAGGGTCCCGGGCTACACTGAAGCTTTCTTT
many	TRBJ1-1	TRBV7-2	TRBD1	CASSPTTGRSEAFF	TGTGCCAGCAGCCCGACGACAGGGAGGTCTGAAGCTTTCTTT
few	TRBJ2-6	TRBV11-1	.	CASSFSGTSSGANVLTF	TGTGCCAGCAGCTTTTCCGGGACGTCGTCTGGGGCCAACGTCCTGACTTTC
few	TRBJ2-7	TRBV25-1	.	CASSESTGTYYEQYF	TGTGCCAGCAGTGAATCTACAGGGACGTACTACGAGCAGTACTTC
.	TRBJ2-3	TRBV11-3	.	CASSRRDGTQYF	TGTGCCAGCAGCCGTAGGGACGGTACGCAGTATTTT
.	TRBJ2-1	TRBV11-2	.	CASSGRTASSYNEQFF	TGTGCCAGCAGCGGAAGGACAGCTAGCTCCTACAATGAGCAGTTCTTC
few	TRBJ1-1	TRBV19	.	CASSGGLGEAFF	TGTGCCAGTAGTGGAGGGCTGGGTGAAGCTTTCTTT
many	TRBJ1-1	TRBV2	.	CASGAPGETEAFF	TGTGCCAGCGGGGCGCCTGGGGAAACTGAAGCTTTCTTT
few	TRBJ2-5	TRBV7-2	.	CASSLVAGTYQETQYF	TGTGCCAGCAGCCTAGTGGCTGGGACATACCAAGAGACCCAGTACTTC
.	TRBJ2-6	TRBV6-1	.	CASAGTGANVLTF	TGTGCCAGCGCGGGAACTGGGGCCAACGTCCTGACTTTC
many	TRBJ2-7	TRBV28	.	CASSLLDRSEQYF	TGTGCCAGCAGTTTGCTGGACAGAAGCGAGCAGTACTTC
.	TRBJ2-7	TRBV7-2	.	CASSLRSDYEQYF	TGTGCTAGCAGCTTAAGGTCCGACTACGAGCAGTACTTC
many	TRBJ2-7	TRBV7-9	.	CASSLSSDEQYF	TGTGCCAGCAGCTTAAGCTCAGACGAGCAGTACTTC
few	TRBJ2-7	TRBV10-3	.	CAIRGGRGPSSEQYF	TGTGCCATCAGGGGCGGGCGGGGGCCTTCTAGCGAGCAGTACTTC
many	TRBJ1-4	TRBV3-1	.	CASSQFDGTLREKLFF	TGTGCCAGCAGCCAATTCGACGGCACTCTAAGGGAAAAACTGTTTTTT
many	TRBJ1-1	TRBV27	TRBD1	CASSALIVRDRESTEAFF	TGTGCCAGCAGTGCCCTAATAGTCCGGGACAGGGAATCCACTGAAGCTTTCTTT
.	TRBJ2-5	TRBV18	.	CASSPRQTTQETQYF	TGTGCCAGCTCACCCAGACAGACAACACAAGAGACCCAGTACTTC
.	TRBJ1-4	TRBV5-1	.	CASSPQPGGGEKLFF	TGCGCCAGCAGCCCCCAACCCGGGGGTGGTGAAAAACTGTTTTTT
.	TRBJ1-1	TRBV4-3	.	CASSQGGQVRLGLTEAFF	TGCGCCAGCAGCCAGGGCGGGCAGGTCCGGTTAGGGCTCACTGAAGCTTTCTTT
few	TRBJ2-7	TRBV4-3	TRBD1	CASSQDPGGNEQYF	TGCGCCAGCAGCCAAGATCCAGGGGGAAACGAGCAGTACTTC
.	TRBJ2-2	TRBV9	TRBD2	CASSGRLAAGELFF	TGTGCCAGCAGCGGGAGACTAGCGGCCGGGGAGCTGTTTTTT
many	TRBJ1-6	TRBV27	TRBD1	CASTETGNSPLHF	TGTGCCAGCACTGAGACAGGGAATTCACCCCTCCACTTT
many	TRBJ1-2	TRBV7-9	.	CASSLVTGNYGYTF	TGTGCCAGCAGCTTAGTCACGGGAAACTATGGCTACACCTTC
few	TRBJ2-1	TRBV11-1	TRBD1	CASGTGYAKEQFF	TGTGCCAGCGGGACAGGGTATGCGAAGGAGCAGTTCTTC
many	TRBJ1-1	TRBV6-9	.	CASSYSENTEAFF	TGTGCCAGCAGTTACAGCGAGAACACTGAAGCTTTCTTT
.	TRBJ1-4	TRBV5-1	.	CASSLLGAEKLFF	TGCGCCAGCAGCTTACTTGGGGCCGAAAAACTGTTTTTT
few	TRBJ1-5	TRBV27	.	CASSLGGEPQHF	TGTGCCAGCAGCTTGGGGGGTGAGCCCCAGCATTTT
.	TRBJ2-1	TRBV6-1	.	CASRESAFNEQFF	TGTGCCAGCAGAGAGTCCGCCTTCAATGAGCAGTTCTTC